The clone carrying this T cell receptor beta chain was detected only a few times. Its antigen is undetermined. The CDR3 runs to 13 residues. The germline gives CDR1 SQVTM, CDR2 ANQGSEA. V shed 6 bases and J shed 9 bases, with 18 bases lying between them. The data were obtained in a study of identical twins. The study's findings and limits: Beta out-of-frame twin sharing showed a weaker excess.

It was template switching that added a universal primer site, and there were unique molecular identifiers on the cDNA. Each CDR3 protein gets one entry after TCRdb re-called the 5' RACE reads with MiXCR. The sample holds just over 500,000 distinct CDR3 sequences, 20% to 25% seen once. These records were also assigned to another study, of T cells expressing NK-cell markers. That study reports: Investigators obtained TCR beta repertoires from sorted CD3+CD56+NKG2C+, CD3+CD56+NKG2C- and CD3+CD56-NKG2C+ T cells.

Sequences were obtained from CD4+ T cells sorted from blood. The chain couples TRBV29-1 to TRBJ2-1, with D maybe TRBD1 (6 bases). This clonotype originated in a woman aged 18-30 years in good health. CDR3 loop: CSVSVNRVSEQFF. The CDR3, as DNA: TGCAGCGTCTCCGTCAACAGGGTTAGTGAGCAGTTCTTC.